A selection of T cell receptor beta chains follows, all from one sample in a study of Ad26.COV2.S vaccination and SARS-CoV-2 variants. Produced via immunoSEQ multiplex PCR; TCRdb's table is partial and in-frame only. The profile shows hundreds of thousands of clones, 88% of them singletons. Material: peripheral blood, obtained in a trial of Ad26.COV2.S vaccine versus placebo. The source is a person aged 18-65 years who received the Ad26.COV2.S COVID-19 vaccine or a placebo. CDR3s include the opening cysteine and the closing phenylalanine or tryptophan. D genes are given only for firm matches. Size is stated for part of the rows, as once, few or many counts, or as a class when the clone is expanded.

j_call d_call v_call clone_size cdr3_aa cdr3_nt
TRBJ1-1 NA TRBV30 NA CAWIRLKGGGAFF TGTGCCTGGATCCGACTCAAGGGTGGTGGGGCTTTCTTT
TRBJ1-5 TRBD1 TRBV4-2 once CASSPTGGNQPQHF TGTGCCAGCAGCCCGACAGGGGGCAATCAGCCCCAGCATTTT
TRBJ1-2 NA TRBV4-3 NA CASSPQDGWGYTF TGCGCCAGCAGCCCACAGGACGGGTGGGGCTACACCTTC
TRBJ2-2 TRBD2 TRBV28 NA CATHASGTTNTGELFF TGTGCCACCCACGCTAGCGGGACGACGAACACCGGGGAGCTGTTTTTT
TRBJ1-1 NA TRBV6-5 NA CASSYAYGRMNTEAFF TGTGCCAGCAGTTACGCGTACGGACGGATGAACACTGAAGCTTTCTTT
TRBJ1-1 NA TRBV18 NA CASSPPGDTEAFF TGTGCCAGCTCACCACCAGGGGACACTGAAGCTTTCTTT
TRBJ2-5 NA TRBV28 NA CASSLNLGQQETQYF TGTGCCAGCAGTTTAAATTTGGGCCAGCAAGAGACCCAGTACTTC
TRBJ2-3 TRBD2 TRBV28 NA CASSPLAGEADTQYF TGTGCCAGCAGCCCACTAGCGGGAGAGGCAGATACGCAGTATTTT
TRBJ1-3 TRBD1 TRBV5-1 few CASGDRVGNTIYF TGCGCCAGCGGCGACAGGGTTGGAAACACCATATATTTT
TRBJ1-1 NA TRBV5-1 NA CASSLEGRTTEAFF TGCGCCAGCAGCTTGGAGGGGAGGACCACTGAAGCTTTCTTT
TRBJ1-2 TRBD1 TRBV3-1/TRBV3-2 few CASRSDRGYGYTF TGTGCCAGCAGGTCCGACAGGGGCTATGGCTACACCTTC
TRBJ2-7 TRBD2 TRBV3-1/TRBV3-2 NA CASSHIASGRSEQYF TGTGCCAGCAGCCATATAGCTAGCGGGAGAAGCGAGCAGTACTTC
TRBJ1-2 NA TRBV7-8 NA CASSLEEGGNGYTF TGTGCCAGCAGCTTAGAGGAGGGGGGGAATGGCTACACCTTC
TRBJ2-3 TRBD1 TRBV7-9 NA CASSLGQGIPAGRTDTQYF TGTGCCAGCAGCCTCGGACAGGGAATACCGGCGGGACGCACAGATACGCAGTATTTT
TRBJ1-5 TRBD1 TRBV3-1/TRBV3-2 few CASSQTGVNQPQHF TGTGCCAGCAGCCAGACAGGGGTCAATCAGCCCCAGCATTTT
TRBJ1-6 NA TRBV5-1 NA CASKGYTEPNSPLHF TGCGCCAGCAAAGGATACACAGAACCCAATTCACCCCTCCACTTT
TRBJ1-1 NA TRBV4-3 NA CASSSRGTPNTEAFF TGCGCCAGCAGCTCAAGGGGGACACCGAACACTGAAGCTTTCTTT
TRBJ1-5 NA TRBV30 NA CAWSVDPPGDQPQHF TGTGCCTGGAGTGTAGACCCGCCAGGGGATCAGCCCCAGCATTTT
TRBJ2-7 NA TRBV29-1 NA CSVESEEASSYEQYF TGCAGCGTTGAAAGTGAGGAGGCTAGCTCCTACGAGCAGTACTTC
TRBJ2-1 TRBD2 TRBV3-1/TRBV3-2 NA CASSRDALVGAGGVYNEQFF TGTGCCAGCAGCCGAGATGCCTTAGTAGGAGCGGGGGGGGTATACAATGAGCAGTTCTTC
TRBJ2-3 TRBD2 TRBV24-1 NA CATSDVAGGTDTQYF TGTGCCACCAGTGATGTAGCGGGGGGCACAGATACGCAGTATTTT
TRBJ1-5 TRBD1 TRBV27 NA CASRTTGTGTQPQHF TGTGCCAGCAGAACCACCGGGACAGGGACTCAGCCCCAGCATTTT
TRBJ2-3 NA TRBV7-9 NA CASSRDGTQYF TGTGCCAGCAGCCGGGATGGGACGCAGTATTTT
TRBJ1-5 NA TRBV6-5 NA CASRLGAGGQPQHF TGTGCCAGCCGGTTGGGCGCGGGTGGTCAGCCCCAGCATTTT
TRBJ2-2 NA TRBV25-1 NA CASSVGEGDTGELFF TGTGCCAGCAGTGTGGGCGAGGGAGACACCGGGGAGCTGTTTTTT
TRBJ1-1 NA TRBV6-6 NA CASSYSTANTEAFF TGTGCCAGCAGTTACTCCACTGCGAACACTGAAGCTTTCTTT
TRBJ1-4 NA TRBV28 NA CASSLGGYDNEKLFF TGTGCCAGCAGTTTAGGCGGTTATGATAATGAAAAACTGTTTTTT
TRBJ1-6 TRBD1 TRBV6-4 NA CASSDSGQGNSPLHF TGTGCCAGCAGTGACTCTGGACAGGGGAATTCACCCCTCCACTTT
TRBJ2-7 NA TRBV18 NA CASSPYRLYEQYF TGTGCCAGCTCACCATACAGACTCTACGAGCAGTACTTC
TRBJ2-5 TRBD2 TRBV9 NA CASSPPGRAGLETQYF TGTGCCAGCAGCCCCCCGGGGAGAGCGGGGCTGGAGACCCAGTACTTC
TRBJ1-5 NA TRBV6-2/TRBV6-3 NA CASSTTRSQPQHF TGTGCCAGCAGTACGACAAGGTCACAGCCCCAGCATTTT
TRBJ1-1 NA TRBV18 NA CASSPFLTDQNTEAFF TGTGCCAGCTCACCCTTCCTGACAGACCAGAACACTGAAGCTTTCTTT
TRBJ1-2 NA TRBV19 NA CASIGRALGGYTF TGTGCCAGTATCGGACGGGCCTTAGGGGGCTACACCTTC
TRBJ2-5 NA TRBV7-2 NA CASSPIGIAQGLQETQYF TGTGCCAGCAGCCCCATTGGCATAGCGCAGGGGCTCCAAGAGACCCAGTACTTC
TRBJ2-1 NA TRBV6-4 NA CASSPEAINNEQFF TGTGCCAGCAGTCCGGAAGCGATCAACAATGAGCAGTTCTTC
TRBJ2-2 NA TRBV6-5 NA CASSPLQGRYGELFF TGTGCCAGCAGCCCCCTCCAGGGGAGGTACGGGGAGCTGTTTTTT
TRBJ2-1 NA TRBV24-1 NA CATSEAGYNEQFF TGTGCCACCAGTGAGGCAGGGTACAATGAGCAGTTCTTC
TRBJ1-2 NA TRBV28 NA CASGGGYGYTF TGTGCCAGCGGAGGGGGCTATGGCTACACCTTC
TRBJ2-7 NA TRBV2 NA CASSAPRSEQYF TGTGCCAGCAGTGCCCCCCGTTCCGAGCAGTACTTC
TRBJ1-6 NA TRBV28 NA CASSLPGFSSYNSPLHF TGTGCCAGCAGTCTCCCCGGGTTTAGCTCCTATAATTCACCCCTCCACTTT
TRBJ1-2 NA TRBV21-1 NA CAEHSDEPGQVYGYTF TGTGCCGAACATTCCGATGAACCGGGACAGGTCTATGGCTACACCTTC
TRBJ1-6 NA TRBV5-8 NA CASSFGRFFNSPLHF TGTGCCAGCAGCTTCGGCAGGTTCTTTAATTCACCCCTCCACTTT
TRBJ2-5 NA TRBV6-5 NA CASSQTFQETQYF TGTGCCAGCTCCCAGACCTTCCAAGAGACCCAGTACTTC
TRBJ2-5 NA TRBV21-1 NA CASMGSNCLETQYF TGTGCCAGCATGGGTAGCAACTGCCTGGAGACCCAGTACTTC
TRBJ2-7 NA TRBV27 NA CASSYRPANYEQYF TGTGCCAGCAGTTACCGCCCAGCCAACTACGAGCAGTACTTC